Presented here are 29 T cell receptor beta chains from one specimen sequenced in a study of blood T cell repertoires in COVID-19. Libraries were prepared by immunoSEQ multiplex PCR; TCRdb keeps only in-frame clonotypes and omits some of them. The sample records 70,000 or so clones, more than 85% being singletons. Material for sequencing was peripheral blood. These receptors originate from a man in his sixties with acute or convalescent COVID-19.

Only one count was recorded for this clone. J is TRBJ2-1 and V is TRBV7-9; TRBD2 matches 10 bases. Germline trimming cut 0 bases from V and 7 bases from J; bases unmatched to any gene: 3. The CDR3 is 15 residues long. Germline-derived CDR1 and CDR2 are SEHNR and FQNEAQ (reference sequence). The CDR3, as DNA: TGTGCCAGCAGCTTAGCAGCGGGGGGGGTTAATGAGCAGTTCTTC. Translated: CASSLAAGGVNEQFF.

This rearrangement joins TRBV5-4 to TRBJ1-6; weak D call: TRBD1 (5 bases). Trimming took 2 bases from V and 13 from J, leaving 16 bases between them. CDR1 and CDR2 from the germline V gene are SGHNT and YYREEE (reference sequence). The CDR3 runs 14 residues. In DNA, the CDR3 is TGTGCCAGCAGCTTCGGGGGGTCGACGAATCCCCTCCACTTT. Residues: CASSFGGSTNPLHF.

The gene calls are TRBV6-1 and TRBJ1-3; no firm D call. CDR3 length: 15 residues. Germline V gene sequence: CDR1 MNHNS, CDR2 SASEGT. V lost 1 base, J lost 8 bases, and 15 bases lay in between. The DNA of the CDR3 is TGTGCCAGCAGTGAAGGGCTAATCGTCGCGGACACCATATATTTT. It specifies CASSEGLIVADTIYF.

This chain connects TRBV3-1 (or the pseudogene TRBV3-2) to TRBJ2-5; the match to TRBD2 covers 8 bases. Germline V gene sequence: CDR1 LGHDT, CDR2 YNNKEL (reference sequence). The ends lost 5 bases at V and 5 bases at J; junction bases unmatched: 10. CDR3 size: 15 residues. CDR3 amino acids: CASSESGSKGETQYF. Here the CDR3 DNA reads TGTGCCAGCAGCGAGAGCGGGAGCAAGGGGGAGACCCAGTACTTC.

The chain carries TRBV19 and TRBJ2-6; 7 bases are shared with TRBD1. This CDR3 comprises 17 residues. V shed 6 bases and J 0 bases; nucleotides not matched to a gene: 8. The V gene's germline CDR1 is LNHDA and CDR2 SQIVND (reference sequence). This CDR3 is CASSPGQRVSGANVLTF. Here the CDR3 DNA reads TGTGCCAGTAGCCCGGGACAGAGGGTCTCTGGGGCCAACGTCCTGACTTTC.

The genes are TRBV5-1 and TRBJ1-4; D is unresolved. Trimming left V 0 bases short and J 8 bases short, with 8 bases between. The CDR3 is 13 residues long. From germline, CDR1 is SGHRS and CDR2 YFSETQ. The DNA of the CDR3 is TGCGCCAGCAGCTTGGATGGTCGGGAAAAACTGTTTTTT. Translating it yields CASSLDGREKLFF.

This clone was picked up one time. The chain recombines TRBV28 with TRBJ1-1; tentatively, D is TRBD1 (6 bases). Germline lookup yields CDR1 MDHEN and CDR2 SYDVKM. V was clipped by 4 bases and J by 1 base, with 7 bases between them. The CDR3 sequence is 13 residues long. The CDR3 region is CASSSDRNTEAFF. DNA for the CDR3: TGTGCCAGCAGTTCGGACAGGAACACTGAAGCTTTCTTT.

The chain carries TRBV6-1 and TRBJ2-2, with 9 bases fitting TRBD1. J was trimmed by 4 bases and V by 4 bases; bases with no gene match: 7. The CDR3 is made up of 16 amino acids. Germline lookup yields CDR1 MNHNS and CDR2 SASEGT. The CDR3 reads CASSVHRGHGTGELFF. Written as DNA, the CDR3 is TGTGCCAGCAGTGTACACAGGGGGCACGGCACCGGGGAGCTGTTTTTT.

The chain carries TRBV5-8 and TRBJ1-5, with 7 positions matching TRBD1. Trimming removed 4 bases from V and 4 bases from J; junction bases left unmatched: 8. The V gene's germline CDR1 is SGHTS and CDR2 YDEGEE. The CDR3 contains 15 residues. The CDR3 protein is CASSPQDRPNQPQHF. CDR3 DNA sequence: TGTGCCAGCAGCCCCCAGGACAGGCCAAATCAGCCCCAGCATTTT.

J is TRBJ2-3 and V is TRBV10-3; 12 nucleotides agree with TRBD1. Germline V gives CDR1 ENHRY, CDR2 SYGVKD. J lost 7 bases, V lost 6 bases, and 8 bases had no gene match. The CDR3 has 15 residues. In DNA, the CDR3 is TGTGCCATCAGAGAAGGGACAGGGGGCCCACATACGCAGTATTTT. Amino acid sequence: CAIREGTGGPHTQYF.

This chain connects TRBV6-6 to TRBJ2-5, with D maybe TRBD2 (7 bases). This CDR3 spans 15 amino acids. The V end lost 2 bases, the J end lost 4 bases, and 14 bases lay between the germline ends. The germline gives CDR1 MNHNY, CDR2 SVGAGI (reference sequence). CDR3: CASSYTGGVGETQYF. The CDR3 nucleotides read TGTGCCAGCAGTTACACGGGGGGCGTAGGAGAGACCCAGTACTTC.

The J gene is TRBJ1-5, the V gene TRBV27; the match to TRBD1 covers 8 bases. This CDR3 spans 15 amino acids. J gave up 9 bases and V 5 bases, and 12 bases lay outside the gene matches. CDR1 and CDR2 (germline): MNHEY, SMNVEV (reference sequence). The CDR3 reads CASSTTTTGAMPQHF. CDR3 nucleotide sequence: TGTGCCAGCAGTACCACGACGACAGGGGCGATGCCCCAGCATTTT.

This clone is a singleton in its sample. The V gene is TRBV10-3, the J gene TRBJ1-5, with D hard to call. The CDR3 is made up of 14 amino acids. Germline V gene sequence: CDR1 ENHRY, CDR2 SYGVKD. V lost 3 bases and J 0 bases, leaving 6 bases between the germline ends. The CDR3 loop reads CAISDRSSNQPQHF. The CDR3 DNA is TGTGCCATCAGTGATAGGAGTAGCAATCAGCCCCAGCATTTT.

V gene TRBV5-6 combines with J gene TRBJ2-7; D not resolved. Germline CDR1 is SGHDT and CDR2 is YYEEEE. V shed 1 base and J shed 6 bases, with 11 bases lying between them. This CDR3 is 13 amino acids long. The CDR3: CASSLWLGGEQYF. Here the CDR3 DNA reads TGTGCCAGCAGCTTGTGGCTAGGCGGCGAGCAGTACTTC.

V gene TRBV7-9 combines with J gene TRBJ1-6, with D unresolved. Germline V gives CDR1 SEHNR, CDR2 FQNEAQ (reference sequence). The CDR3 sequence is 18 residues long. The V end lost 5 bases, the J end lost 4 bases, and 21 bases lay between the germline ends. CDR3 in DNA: TGTGCCAGCAGCCACCCCGCGTCGGGAGGGAATTATAATTCACCCCTCCACTTT. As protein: CASSHPASGGNYNSPLHF.

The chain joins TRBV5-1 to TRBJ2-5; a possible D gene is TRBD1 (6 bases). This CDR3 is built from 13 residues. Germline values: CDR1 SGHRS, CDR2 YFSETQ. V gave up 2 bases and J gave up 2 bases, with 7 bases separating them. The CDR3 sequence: CASSLQGQETQYF. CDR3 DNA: TGCGCCAGCAGCTTACAGGGTCAAGAGACCCAGTACTTC.

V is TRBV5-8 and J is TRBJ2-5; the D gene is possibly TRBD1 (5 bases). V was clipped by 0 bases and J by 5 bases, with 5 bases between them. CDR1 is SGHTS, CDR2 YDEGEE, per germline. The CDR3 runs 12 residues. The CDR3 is CASSLEGETQYF. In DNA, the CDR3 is TGTGCCAGCAGCTTGGAGGGGGAGACCCAGTACTTC. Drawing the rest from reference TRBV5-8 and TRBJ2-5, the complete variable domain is EAGVTQSPTHLIKTRGQQATLRCSPISGHTSVYWYQQALGLGLQFLLWYDEGEERNRGNFPPRFSGRQFPNYSSELNVNALELEDSALYLCASSLEGETQYFGPGTRLLVL.

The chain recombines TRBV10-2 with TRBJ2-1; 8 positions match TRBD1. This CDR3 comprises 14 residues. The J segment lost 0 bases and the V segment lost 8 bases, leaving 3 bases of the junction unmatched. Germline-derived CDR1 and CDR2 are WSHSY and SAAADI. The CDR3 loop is CASQGASSYNEQFF. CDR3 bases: TGCGCCAGCCAGGGGGCGAGCTCCTACAATGAGCAGTTCTTC.

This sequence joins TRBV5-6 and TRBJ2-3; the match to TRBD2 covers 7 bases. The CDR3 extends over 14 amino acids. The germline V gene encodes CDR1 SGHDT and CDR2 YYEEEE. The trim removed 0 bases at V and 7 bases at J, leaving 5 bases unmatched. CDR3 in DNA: TGTGCCAGCAGCTTGGGTCCTAGCGGTTATACGCAGTATTTT. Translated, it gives CASSLGPSGYTQYF.

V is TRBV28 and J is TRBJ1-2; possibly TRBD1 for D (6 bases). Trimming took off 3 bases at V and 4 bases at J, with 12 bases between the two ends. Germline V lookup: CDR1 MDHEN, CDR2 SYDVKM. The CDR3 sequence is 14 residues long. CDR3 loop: CASSLARDIYGYTF. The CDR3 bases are TGTGCCAGCAGTTTGGCCCGGGACATCTATGGCTACACCTTC.

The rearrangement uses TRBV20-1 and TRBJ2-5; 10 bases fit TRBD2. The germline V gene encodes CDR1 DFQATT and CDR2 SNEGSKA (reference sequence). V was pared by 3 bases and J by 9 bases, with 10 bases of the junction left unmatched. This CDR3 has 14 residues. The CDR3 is CSASSSGSRASQYF. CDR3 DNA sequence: TGCAGTGCTAGTTCTAGCGGGAGTCGGGCGTCCCAGTACTTC.

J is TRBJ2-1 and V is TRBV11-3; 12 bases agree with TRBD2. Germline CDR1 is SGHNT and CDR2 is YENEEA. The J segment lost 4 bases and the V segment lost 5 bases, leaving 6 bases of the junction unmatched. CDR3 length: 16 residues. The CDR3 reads CASSTSTSGRYNEQFF. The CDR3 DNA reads TGTGCCAGCAGCACATCAACTAGCGGGAGGTACAATGAGCAGTTCTTC.

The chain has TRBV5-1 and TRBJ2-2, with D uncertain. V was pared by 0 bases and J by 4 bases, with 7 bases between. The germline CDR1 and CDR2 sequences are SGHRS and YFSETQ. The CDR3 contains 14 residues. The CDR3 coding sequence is TGCGCCAGCAGCTTGGACAGCCGCACCGGGGAGCTGTTTTTT. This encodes CASSLDSRTGELFF.

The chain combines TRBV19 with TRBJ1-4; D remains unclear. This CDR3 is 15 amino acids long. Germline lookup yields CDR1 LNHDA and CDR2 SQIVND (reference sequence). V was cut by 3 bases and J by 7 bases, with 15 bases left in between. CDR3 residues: CASSILPRAGEKLFF. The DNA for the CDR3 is TGTGCCAGTAGTATTTTGCCCCGAGCTGGTGAAAAACTGTTTTTT.

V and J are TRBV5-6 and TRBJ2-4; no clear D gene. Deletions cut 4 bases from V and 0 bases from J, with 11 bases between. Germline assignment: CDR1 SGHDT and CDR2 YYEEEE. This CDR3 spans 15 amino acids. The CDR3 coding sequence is TGTGCCAGCAGCGTAATGACGGGAGCCAAAAACATTCAGTACTTC. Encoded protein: CASSVMTGAKNIQYF.

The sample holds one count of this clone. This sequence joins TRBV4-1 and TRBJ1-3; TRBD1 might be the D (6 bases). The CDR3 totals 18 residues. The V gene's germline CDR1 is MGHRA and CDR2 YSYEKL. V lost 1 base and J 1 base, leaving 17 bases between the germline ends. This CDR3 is CASSQGEGDIRSGNTIYF. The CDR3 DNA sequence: TGCGCCAGCAGCCAAGGGGAGGGGGACATCCGATCTGGAAACACCATATATTTT.

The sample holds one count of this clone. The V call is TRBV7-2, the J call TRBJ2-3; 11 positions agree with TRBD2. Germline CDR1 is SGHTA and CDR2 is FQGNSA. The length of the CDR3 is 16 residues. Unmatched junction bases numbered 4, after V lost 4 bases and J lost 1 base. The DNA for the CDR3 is TGTGCCAGCAGCTGGGGGGGACTAGCGGGCACAGATACGCAGTATTTT. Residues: CASSWGGLAGTDTQYF.

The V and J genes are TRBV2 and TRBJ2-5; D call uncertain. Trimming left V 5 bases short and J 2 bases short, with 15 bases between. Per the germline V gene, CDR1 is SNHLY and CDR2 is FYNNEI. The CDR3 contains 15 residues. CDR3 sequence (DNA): TGTGCCAGCAGTCCGGAACGGGTAGTGCAAGAGACCCAGTACTTC. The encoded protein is CASSPERVVQETQYF.

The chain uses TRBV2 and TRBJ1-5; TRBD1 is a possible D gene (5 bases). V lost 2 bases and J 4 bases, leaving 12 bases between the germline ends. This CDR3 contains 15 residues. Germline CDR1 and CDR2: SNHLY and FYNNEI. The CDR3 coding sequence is TGTGCCAGCAGTGAAATAAGGACACTGAATCAGCCCCAGCATTTT. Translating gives CASSEIRTLNQPQHF.